Presented here are 27 T cell receptor beta chains from one specimen sequenced in a study of T cell responses to AZD1222 COVID-19 vaccine. Here immunoSEQ multiplex PCR was the method, and the copy in TCRdb shows in-frame clones only, minus some. This sample yields more than 150,000 clones, of which approximately 90% are seen a single time; approximately 1.2% belongs to the top ten. Source: peripheral blood, taken 28 days after the second AZD1222 dose. The receptors were sampled from an adult who received the AZD1222 COVID-19 vaccine.

J is TRBJ2-6 and V is TRBV18; D gene unclear. The V and J ends lost 5 bases and 4 bases respectively, with 15 bases between them. Germline values: CDR1 KGHSH, CDR2 LQKENI. The CDR3 totals 16 residues. The CDR3 DNA sequence: TGTGCCAGCTCAAGAGAGGTCTCCGCCGGGGCCAACGTCCTGACTTTC. This gives the protein CASSREVSAGANVLTF. The full variable domain, with the rest looked up from reference TRBV18 and TRBJ2-6, is NAGVMQNPRHLVRRRGQEARLRCSPMKGHSHVYWYRQLPEEGLKFMVYLQKENIIDESGMPKERFSAEFPKEGPSILRIQQVVRGDSAAYFCASSREVSAGANVLTFGAGSRLTVL.

Only a few counts were recorded for this clone. The rearrangement uses TRBV6-5 and TRBJ2-7, with TRBD1 matching 7 bases. Germline assignment: CDR1 MNHEY and CDR2 SVGAGI. Trimming took 6 bases from V and 0 from J; bases not matched to a gene: 5. The length of the CDR3 is 14 residues. CDR3 region: CASSGRGSSYEQYF. The CDR3 region has the DNA TGTGCCAGCAGCGGCAGGGGGAGCTCCTACGAGCAGTACTTC.

The rearrangement links TRBV4-2 to TRBJ1-1; 7 bases match TRBD1. The germline V gene has CDR1 LGHNA and CDR2 YNFKEQ. V dropped 1 base and J dropped 1; count of bases not matched to a gene: 0. The CDR3 extends over 14 amino acids. CDR3 in amino acids: CASSQGQGNTEAFF. In DNA, the CDR3 is TGTGCCAGCAGCCAAGGACAGGGGAACACTGAAGCTTTCTTT.

CDR3 bases: TGCGCCAGCAGCCACGCACAGGGTCCCCTTAATGAAAAACTGTTTTTT. It translates to CASSHAQGPLNEKLFF. V and J are TRBV4-1 and TRBJ1-4; a possible D gene is TRBD1 (6 bases). The V end lost 3 bases, the J end lost 4 bases, and 15 bases lay between the germline ends. The CDR3 length is 16 residues. Per germline, CDR1 MGHRA and CDR2 YSYEKL.

This clone appeared a single time. The chain carries TRBV6-6 and TRBJ1-2; the D gene is possibly TRBD1 (6 bases). The germline gives CDR1 MNHNY, CDR2 SVGAGI (reference sequence). The CDR3 is 12 residues long. Trimming pared 11 bases from V and 6 bases from J, leaving 16 bases between. CDR3 in amino acids: CAAAGGTDGYTF. Here the CDR3 DNA reads TGTGCCGCCGCGGGGGGCACGGATGGCTACACCTTC.

As for this clone: The sample carries other DNA sequences with the same CDR3. This chain uses TRBV7-2 with TRBJ1-1; D not resolved. The CDR3 consists of 13 residues. Trimming cost V 1 base and J 0 bases, with 3 bases left between them. The germline gives CDR1 SGHTA, CDR2 FQGNSA. CDR3 bases: TGTGCCAGCAGCTTAGTAGTGAACACTGAAGCTTTCTTT. Amino acids: CASSLVVNTEAFF.

This chain links TRBV2 with TRBJ2-3, with TRBD2 identical over 8 bases. Germline CDR1 reads SNHLY; CDR2 reads FYNNEI. The CDR3 totals 16 residues. Trimming took 6 bases from V and 3 from J; bases not matched to a gene: 11. The CDR3 spells CASRRTPPGGTDTQYF. The CDR3 DNA reads TGTGCCAGCAGGAGGACCCCCCCGGGGGGGACAGATACGCAGTATTTT.

The rearrangement joins TRBV2 to TRBJ2-4; weak D call: TRBD1 (5 bases). Germline V gene lookup returns CDR1 SNHLY and CDR2 FYNNEI. The CDR3 totals 15 residues. V lost 3 bases and J 0 bases, leaving 9 bases between the germline ends. CDR3 nucleotide sequence: TGTGCCAGCAGTGAGGACACACTAGCCAAAAACATTCAGTACTTC. Residues: CASSEDTLAKNIQYF.

This chain joins TRBV7-2 and TRBJ2-7; D is unresolved. Germline CDR1 is SGHTA and CDR2 is FQGNSA. The CDR3 totals 14 residues. With 1 base removed from V and 0 bases from J, the gap between germline ends came to 7 bases. The CDR3 reads CASSLGRNSYEQYF. CDR3 in DNA: TGTGCCAGCAGCTTAGGCAGGAACTCCTACGAGCAGTACTTC.

The CDR3 nucleotides read TGTGCCAGCAGTTTATCTGTCCAGCTCTCCTATAATTCACCCCTCCACTTT. Amino acids: CASSLSVQLSYNSPLHF. The rearrangement links TRBV27 to TRBJ1-6, with D unclear. The V gene's germline CDR1 is MNHEY and CDR2 SMNVEV (reference sequence). The CDR3 is 17 residues long. V lost 0 bases to trimming and J lost 0 bases, with 9 bases between them.

This sequence joins TRBV14 and TRBJ1-1, with 7 bases lining up with TRBD1. The length of the CDR3 is 13 residues. The V gene's germline CDR1 is SGHDN and CDR2 FVKESK. J was trimmed by 4 bases and V by 8 bases; bases with no gene match: 7. The CDR3 loop reads CASRQGGSTEAFF. DNA of the CDR3: TGTGCCAGCCGACAGGGCGGGAGCACTGAAGCTTTCTTT.

The rearrangement links TRBV30 to TRBJ1-2, with D possibly TRBD1 on 5 matching bases. V was cut by 0 bases and J by 8 bases, with 13 bases left in between. The germline CDR1 and CDR2 sequences are GTSNPN and SVGIG (reference sequence). The CDR3 has 13 residues. This CDR3 is CAWSVGTGQGYTF. The CDR3 nucleotides are TGTGCCTGGAGTGTTGGTACAGGTCAAGGCTACACCTTC.

The CDR3 loop reads CASSFEASGTTGELFF. CDR3 DNA sequence: TGTGCCAGCAGCTTTGAGGCTAGCGGGACAACCGGGGAGCTGTTTTTT. The genes are TRBV5-4 and TRBJ2-2; 9 bases are shared with TRBD2. V was clipped by 2 bases and J by 5 bases; unmatched bases: 7. Per germline, CDR1 SGHNT and CDR2 YYREEE (reference sequence). The CDR3 consists of 16 residues.

The chain links TRBV7-9 to TRBJ1-6, with D unresolved. CDR1 SEHNR and CDR2 FQNEAQ come from the germline V gene (reference sequence). The CDR3 totals 13 residues. Trimming removed 6 bases at V and 3 bases at J, with 6 bases between. CDR3 sequence reads: CASSPIYNSPLHF. For the CDR3, the DNA is TGTGCCAGCAGTCCAATCTATAATTCACCCCTCCACTTT.

This chain uses TRBV7-2 with TRBJ2-5, with 11 nucleotides matching TRBD1. This CDR3 contains 14 residues. CDR1 is SGHTA, CDR2 FQGNSA, per germline. The V segment lost 5 bases and the J segment 4 bases; nucleotides outside the gene matches: 3. This CDR3 is CASSADRGRETQYF. CDR3 coding DNA: TGTGCCAGCAGCGCGGACAGGGGGCGAGAGACCCAGTACTTC.

A single count supports this clone. The chain couples TRBV3-1 (or the pseudogene TRBV3-2) to TRBJ1-1; D is uncertain. This CDR3 is built from 14 residues. CDR1 and CDR2 from the germline V gene are LGHDT and YNNKEL (reference sequence). The V and J ends lost 2 bases and 2 bases respectively, with 9 bases between them. CDR3 DNA sequence: TGTGCCAGCAGCCAAAACACAGTAAACACTGAAGCTTTCTTT. Translated, it gives CASSQNTVNTEAFF.

J is TRBJ2-3 and V is TRBV11-2; D unclear. This CDR3 contains 12 residues. Germline loops: CDR1 SGHAT, CDR2 FQNNGV. Trimming took 0 bases from V and 5 from J, leaving 3 bases between them. CDR3 in amino acids: CASSLEIDTQYF. The CDR3 DNA reads TGTGCCAGCAGCTTAGAAATAGATACGCAGTATTTT.

The V and J genes are TRBV15 and TRBJ1-4, with 9 bases matching TRBD1. V was pared by 0 bases and J by 7 bases, with 3 bases of the junction left unmatched. This CDR3 has 15 residues. Germline-derived CDR1 and CDR2 are LNHNV and YYDKDF (reference sequence). The CDR3 sequence is CATSRDRDRAEKLFF. The CDR3 DNA follows: TGTGCCACCAGCAGAGATAGGGACAGGGCTGAAAAACTGTTTTTT. The full variable domain, its missing parts supplied by reference TRBV15 and TRBJ1-4, is DAMVIQNPRYQVTQFGKPVTLSCSQTLNHNVMYWYQQKSSQAPKLLFHYYDKDFNNEADTPDNFQSRRPNTSFCFLDIRSPGLGDTAMYLCATSRDRDRAEKLFFGSGTQLSVL.

This clone was counted a few times. The genes are TRBV6-5 and TRBJ2-7, with 9 bases matching TRBD2. With V trimmed by 6 bases and J by 3 bases, 6 bases remained unmatched. Germline CDR1 MNHEY, CDR2 SVGAGI. The CDR3 sequence is 14 residues long. For the CDR3, the DNA is TGTGCCAGCAGCGGCGGGGGGGCCAGCTACGAGCAGTACTTC. Protein: CASSGGGASYEQYF.

The V gene is TRBV7-8, the J gene TRBJ2-5, with 9 nucleotides matching TRBD2. CDR1 and CDR2 (germline): SGHVS, FQNEAQ. The length of the CDR3 is 18 residues. V shed 4 bases and J 5 bases; nucleotides not matched to a gene: 17. The CDR3 protein is CASSYRLAGVPTRETQYF. The DNA for the CDR3 is TGTGCCAGCAGCTACCGATTAGCGGGGGTCCCAACAAGGGAGACCCAGTACTTC.

The rearrangement uses TRBV7-2 and TRBJ1-2, with D uncertain. Germline CDR1 is SGHTA and CDR2 is FQGNSA. The germline V and J ends were trimmed by 10 bases and 4 bases, with 25 bases remaining between them. This CDR3 is built from 16 residues. DNA for the CDR3: TGTGCCACTCTTGGGTTCGACAACACACCTCCCTATGGCTACACCTTC. Translated, it gives CATLGFDNTPPYGYTF.

This chain connects TRBV7-6 to TRBJ1-3, with D maybe TRBD1 (6 bases). This CDR3 is built from 17 residues. The V and J ends lost 5 bases and 0 bases respectively, with 17 bases between them. Germline values: CDR1 SGHVS, CDR2 FNYEAQ. CDR3 amino acids: CASSNLDSLPSGNTIYF. The CDR3 DNA sequence: TGTGCCAGCAGCAACCTGGACAGTCTTCCCTCTGGAAACACCATATATTTT. Looking up the rest from reference TRBV7-6 and TRBJ1-3 gives the full variable domain: GAGVSQSPRYKVTKRGQDVALRCDPISGHVSLYWYRQALGQGPEFLTYFNYEAQQDKSGLPNDRFSAERPEGSISTLTIQRTEQRDSAMYRCASSNLDSLPSGNTIYFGEGSWLTVV.

The chain combines TRBV4-2 with TRBJ1-2; D gene ambiguous. V dropped 1 base and J dropped 6 bases, with 18 bases sitting between them. Germline V gene lookup returns CDR1 LGHNA and CDR2 YNFKEQ. The CDR3 is made up of 16 amino acids. DNA for the CDR3: TGTGCCAGCAGCCAAGTGGGAGGGAATGGGCTTGATGGCTACACCTTC. It translates to CASSQVGGNGLDGYTF.

J is TRBJ1-1 and V is TRBV13; no clear D. With 2 bases removed from V and 1 base from J, the gap between germline ends came to 5 bases. The length of the CDR3 is 13 residues. Germline V gives CDR1 PRHDT, CDR2 FYEKMQ (reference sequence). The CDR3 loop reads CASSLPENTEAFF. CDR3 coding DNA: TGTGCCAGCAGCTTACCAGAGAACACTGAAGCTTTCTTT.

As regards this clone: This CDR3 is also generated by other DNA sequences in the sample. The rearrangement joins TRBV28 to TRBJ2-7, with D unresolved. The CDR3 length is 12 residues. Germline V gene sequence: CDR1 MDHEN, CDR2 SYDVKM. Trimming left V 2 bases short and J 3 bases short, with 5 bases between. CDR3 coding DNA: TGTGCCAGCAGTTTAACGGGCTACGAGCAGTACTTC. Translating it yields CASSLTGYEQYF.

The chain joins TRBV4-2 to TRBJ1-4; the D gene is possibly TRBD1 (6 bases). Between the trimmed V and J ends, which lost 3 bases and 0 bases, there was a span of 14 bases. The length of the CDR3 is 17 residues. Germline loops: CDR1 LGHNA, CDR2 YNFKEQ. The CDR3 loop reads CASSQWSGGATNEKLFF. CDR3 DNA: TGTGCCAGCAGCCAGTGGTCGGGGGGCGCAACTAATGAAAAACTGTTTTTT.

V gene TRBV18 combines with J gene TRBJ2-1, with 7 bases lining up with TRBD1. CDR1 and CDR2 (germline): KGHSH, LQKENI. CDR3 size: 16 residues. Trimming removed 1 base from V and 9 bases from J; junction bases left unmatched: 12. CDR3 residues: CASSPQEGGLGGEQFF. The CDR3 DNA sequence: TGTGCCAGCTCACCACAGGAAGGGGGCCTTGGGGGTGAGCAGTTCTTC.